Each of the 25 T cell receptor beta chains below was sequenced from the same sample in a study of human T cells and chemical hapten exposure. Specified time point: pre-sensitization, week 0. Treatment indicated: therapeutic diphenylcyclopropenone sensitization with weekly scalp DPC. TCRdb recomputed calls from the RACE reads with MiXCR, one row per CDR3 protein. The data show over 55,000 distinct CDR3 sequences, roughly 10% seen once. The sample here was whole blood, taken in connection with sensitization to the hapten diphenylcyclopropenone (DPC). The origin of the receptors is a man between 35 and 55 years old with alopecia areata. Some clones in this sample may be carry-over from other donors' samples.

This clonotype was seen at least ten times. V is TRBV3-1 and J is TRBJ2-5, with 9 bases aligning to TRBD2. The CDR3 loop spans 15 amino acids. V was pared by 1 base and J by 5 bases, with 5 bases of the junction left unmatched. Germline assignment: CDR1 LGHDT and CDR2 YNNKEL (reference sequence). The CDR3 region has the DNA TGTGCCAGCAGCCAAGGGACTAGCGTGAGTGAGACCCAGTACTTC. It yields the protein CASSQGTSVSETQYF.

This clonotype was counted a few times. The CDR3 spells CASSPWGGRKNEQYF. In nucleotides, the CDR3 is TGTGCCAGCAGTCCTTGGGGGGGTCGAAAGAACGAGCAGTACTTC. This chain joins TRBV12-3 or TRBV12-4 and TRBJ2-7, with 7 bases aligning to TRBD2. The ends lost 5 bases at V and 5 bases at J; junction bases unmatched: 12. CDR3 size: 15 residues.

This clonotype was observed at least ten times. This chain links TRBV7-2 with TRBJ1-1, with 7 nucleotides matching TRBD1. V lost 3 bases and J lost 4; bases outside the gene matches: 5. CDR1 is SGHTA and CDR2 is FQGNSA in the germline V gene. This CDR3 region has 14 residues. DNA of the CDR3: TGTGCCAGCAGCTTTCCAGGGGGGGGCACTGAAGCTTTCTTT. Translation gives CASSFPGGGTEAFF.

The rearrangement joins TRBV7-8 to TRBJ1-5; weak D call: TRBD1 (6 bases). V gave up 5 bases and J gave up 4 bases, with 21 bases separating them. CDR3 size: 17 residues. Germline CDR1 is SGHVS and CDR2 is FQNEAQ. The CDR3 spells CASSIGSGGAGNQPQHF. The CDR3 DNA sequence: TGTGCCAGCAGCATAGGGTCCGGGGGCGCGGGGAATCAGCCCCAGCATTTT.

This clonotype was counted between two and nine times. The rearrangement uses TRBV2 and TRBJ2-6, with 9 bases fitting TRBD1. The CDR3 runs to 15 residues. In germline, CDR1 is SNHLY, CDR2 FYNNEI. The V segment lost 8 bases and the J segment 2 bases; nucleotides outside the gene matches: 4. Here the CDR3 reads CASGGDRAGANVLTF. CDR3 sequence (DNA): TGTGCCAGCGGAGGGGACAGGGCTGGGGCCAACGTCCTGACTTTC.

This clonotype was picked up many times. The V and J genes are TRBV5-1 and TRBJ2-5, with 8 bases aligning to TRBD2. The trim removed 0 bases at V and 2 bases at J, leaving 0 bases unmatched. This CDR3 is built from 14 residues. Germline V gene data show CDR1 as SGHRS and CDR2 as YFSETQ. This CDR3 reads CASSLAGGQETQYF. CDR3 nucleotides: TGCGCCAGCAGCTTGGCGGGAGGGCAAGAGACCCAGTACTTC.

Many counts were recorded for this clonotype. V gene TRBV4-2 combines with J gene TRBJ1-1; TRBD1 agrees at 9 bases. Germline trimming cut 4 bases from V and 8 bases from J; bases unmatched to any gene: 11. Germline CDR1 and CDR2: LGHNA and YNFKEQ. CDR3 length: 15 residues. The CDR3 DNA reads TGTGCCAGCAGCCGATCCGGGGGGACAGGGTCGGAAGCTTTCTTT. This translates into CASSRSGGTGSEAFF.

This clonotype was seen ten or more times. V usage is TRBV9 and J usage is TRBJ2-3, with D perhaps being TRBD1 or TRBD2 (5 bases each). With 3 bases removed from V and 2 bases from J, the gap between germline ends came to 13 bases. The CDR3 runs to 15 residues. Per the germline V gene, CDR1 is SGDLS and CDR2 is YYNGEE. CDR3 in amino acids: CASSAQGTPTDTQYF. The CDR3 DNA sequence: TGTGCCAGCAGCGCCCAAGGGACCCCCACAGATACGCAGTATTTT.

This clonotype was observed at least ten times. The chain uses TRBV11-2 and TRBJ2-7, with D tentatively TRBD2 (6 bases). This CDR3 has 15 residues. The V gene's germline CDR1 is SGHAT and CDR2 FQNNGV. The germline V and J ends were trimmed by 1 base and 1 base, with 11 bases remaining between them. This CDR3 is CASSLVWGVSYEQYF. The CDR3 DNA reads TGTGCCAGCAGCTTAGTCTGGGGGGTTTCCTACGAGCAGTACTTC.

There are a few counts of this clonotype. This chain connects TRBV7-9 to TRBJ2-1, with 9 positions matching TRBD1. CDR1 and CDR2 from the germline V gene are SEHNR and FQNEAQ (reference sequence). V shed 3 bases, J shed 6 bases, and the junction held 6 bases outside the gene matches. CDR3 length: 15 amino acids. CDR3 in amino acids: CASSLATGGSNEQFF. Here the CDR3 DNA reads TGTGCCAGCAGCTTGGCGACAGGGGGGTCCAATGAGCAGTTCTTC.

This clonotype came up a few times. This chain connects TRBV15 to TRBJ1-4; D ambiguous. The CDR3 loop spans 11 amino acids. The V gene's germline CDR1 is LNHNV and CDR2 YYDKDF (reference sequence). Trimming pared 2 bases from V and 8 bases from J, leaving 3 bases between. CDR3 amino acids: CATSRREKLFF. DNA for the CDR3: TGTGCCACCAGCAGAAGAGAAAAACTGTTTTTT. The entire variable domain, with the rest obtained from reference TRBV15 and TRBJ1-4, is as follows: DAMVIQNPRYQVTQFGKPVTLSCSQTLNHNVMYWYQQKSSQAPKLLFHYYDKDFNNEADTPDNFQSRRPNTSFCFLDIRSPGLGDTAMYLCATSRREKLFFGSGTQLSVL.

This clonotype was counted at least ten times. The genes are TRBV27 and TRBJ2-7; possibly TRBD2 for D (5 bases). The CDR3 loop spans 13 amino acids. Germline V gene sequence: CDR1 MNHEY, CDR2 SMNVEV (reference sequence). Trimming stripped 5 bases from V and 1 base from J, with 9 bases between. The CDR3 sequence: CASSEEGSYEQYF. The CDR3 bases are TGTGCCAGCAGTGAAGAGGGATCCTACGAGCAGTACTTC.

This clonotype was counted at least ten times. This chain uses TRBV28 with TRBJ2-3, with a weak D call TRBD1 (5 bases). The CDR3 consists of 12 residues. Germline values: CDR1 MDHEN, CDR2 SYDVKM. Between the trimmed V and J ends, which lost 3 bases and 9 bases, there was a span of 10 bases. The CDR3 loop is CASSFQGETQYF. DNA for the CDR3: TGTGCCAGCAGTTTCCAGGGTGAGACGCAGTATTTT. The full variable domain, completed using reference TRBV28 and TRBJ2-3, is DVKVTQSSRYLVKRTGEKVFLECVQDMDHENMFWYRQDPGLGLRLIYFSYDVKMKEKGDIPEGYSVSREKKERFSLILESASTNQTSMYLCASSFQGETQYFGPGTRLTVL.

The chain couples TRBV28 to TRBJ2-1; 7 bases line up with TRBD1. Looked up from germline, CDR1 is MDHEN and CDR2 is SYDVKM. Trimming took 6 bases from V and 1 from J; bases not matched to a gene: 6. The CDR3 has 15 residues. CDR3 region: CASSQDRRSYNEQFF. CDR3 nucleotide sequence: TGTGCCAGCAGCCAGGACAGGCGATCCTACAATGAGCAGTTCTTC.

The chain joins TRBV7-6 to TRBJ2-2; TRBD2 aligns across 9 bases. This CDR3 is built from 19 residues. After removal of 3 bases from V and 0 bases from J, the junction contained 11 bases not matched to a gene. Germline CDR1 reads SGHVS; CDR2 reads FNYEAQ. The CDR3, as DNA: TGTGCCAGCAGCTTGACCGGGACTAGCATCTCCACGAACACCGGGGAGCTGTTTTTT. Its translation is CASSLTGTSISTNTGELFF.

Notes on this clonotype: The conserved phenylalanine or tryptophan is not found at the CDR3 terminus, so this likely reflects a read error. V gene TRBV28 combines with J gene TRBJ2-4, with 9 nucleotides matching TRBD1. Germline V lookup: CDR1 MDHEN, CDR2 SYDVKM. V lost 10 bases and J lost 0; bases outside the gene matches: 10. This CDR3 has 16 amino acids. The CDR3 spells CATLNRGPIAKNIQYS. CDR3 nucleotide sequence: TGTGCCACCCTAAACAGGGGGCCCATAGCCAAAAACATTCAGTACTCC.

This clonotype rates as medium-sized. The chain employs TRBV11-1 and TRBJ2-2, with D possibly TRBD1 on 5 matching bases. The V end lost 4 bases, the J end lost 2 bases, and 8 bases lay between the germline ends. This CDR3 is 14 amino acids long. Germline assignment: CDR1 SGHAT and CDR2 FQDESV (reference sequence). DNA of the CDR3: TGTGCCAGCAGCTCGACAGCTAACACCGGGGAGCTGTTTTTT. Protein product: CASSSTANTGELFF.

This clonotype was recorded many times. This chain joins TRBV20-1 and TRBJ1-5; weak D call: TRBD1 (5 bases). The CDR3 length is 17 residues. Germline V lookup: CDR1 DFQATT, CDR2 SNEGSKA (reference sequence). V lost 3 bases and J lost 7, with 25 bases in between. CDR3 protein: CSASGLRVGEIMQPQHF. The CDR3 DNA reads as TGCAGTGCTAGTGGGCTCAGGGTTGGGGAGATCATGCAGCCCCAGCATTTT.

This chain connects TRBV7-8 to TRBJ1-2, with D perhaps TRBD1 (6 bases). V lost 5 bases to trimming and J lost 4 bases, with 11 bases between them. The CDR3 is 13 residues long. In germline, CDR1 is SGHVS, CDR2 FQNEAQ. The CDR3 DNA follows: TGTGCCAGCAGCCCCGGACAGTCCTATGGCTACACCTTC. Its translation: CASSPGQSYGYTF. The whole variable domain, remainder taken from reference TRBV7-8 and TRBJ1-2, is GAGVSQSPRYKVAKRGQDVALRCDPISGHVSLFWYQQALGQGPEFLTYFQNEAQLDKSGLPSDRFFAERPEGSVSTLKIQRTQQEDSAVYLCASSPGQSYGYTFGSGTRLTVV.

This clonotype has a handful of counts. This sequence joins TRBV7-8 and TRBJ1-4; TRBD1 matches at 8 bases. Trimming cost V 3 bases and J 6 bases; bases outside gene matches: 3. Germline CDR1 is SGHVS and CDR2 is FQNEAQ. The CDR3 runs 14 residues. This chain's CDR3 is CASSFDRGYEKLFF. CDR3 coding DNA: TGTGCCAGCAGCTTTGACAGGGGTTATGAAAAACTGTTTTTT.

This clonotype was recorded a few times. The chain employs TRBV28 and TRBJ2-3; 14 nucleotides match TRBD2. Per the germline V gene, CDR1 is MDHEN and CDR2 is SYDVKM. V dropped 5 bases and J dropped 4; count of bases not matched to a gene: 8. This CDR3 region has 17 residues. Written as DNA, the CDR3 is TGTGCCAGCAGTGGACCGGGACTAGCGGGAGACCCAGATACGCAGTATTTT. Residues: CASSGPGLAGDPDTQYF.

Worth noting for this clonotype: An end of the junction does not agree with germline; a read error may underlie this. This chain links TRBV12-3 or TRBV12-4 with TRBJ2-7; a possible D gene is TRBD1 (6 bases). This CDR3 is 12 amino acids long. As DNA, the CDR3 is TGTGCCAGCAGTTTAGGTGGGGCCGACAGGCACTTC. The encoded protein is CASSLGGADRHF.

This clonotype has only a few counts. The chain combines TRBV7-9 with TRBJ2-1; D uncertain. This CDR3 contains 16 residues. Trimming pared 1 base from V and 4 bases from J, leaving 14 bases between. CDR1 SEHNR and CDR2 FQNEAQ come from the germline V gene (reference sequence). The CDR3 DNA sequence: TGTGCCAGCAGCTTAGTTGACCTCATGGGGTACAATGAGCAGTTCTTC. Amino acid sequence: CASSLVDLMGYNEQFF.

This clonotype was picked up many times. This sequence joins TRBV30 and TRBJ2-3; D not certain. Between the trimmed V and J ends, which lost 4 bases and 6 bases, there was a span of 8 bases. This CDR3 comprises 11 residues. The germline gives CDR1 GTSNPN, CDR2 SVGIG (reference sequence). The DNA for the CDR3 is TGTGCCTGGAACTCCCGGGATACGCAGTATTTT. Encoded protein: CAWNSRDTQYF.

Many counts were recorded for this clonotype. The chain joins TRBV12-3 or TRBV12-4 to TRBJ2-7, with D perhaps TRBD1 (6 bases). The CDR3 sequence is 14 residues long. The ends were cut back, 8 bases at V and 5 bases at J, with 19 bases in the middle. The CDR3, as DNA: TGTGCCAGCGTCGATCCGGGACAACCCCACGAGCAGTACTTC. This encodes CASVDPGQPHEQYF.